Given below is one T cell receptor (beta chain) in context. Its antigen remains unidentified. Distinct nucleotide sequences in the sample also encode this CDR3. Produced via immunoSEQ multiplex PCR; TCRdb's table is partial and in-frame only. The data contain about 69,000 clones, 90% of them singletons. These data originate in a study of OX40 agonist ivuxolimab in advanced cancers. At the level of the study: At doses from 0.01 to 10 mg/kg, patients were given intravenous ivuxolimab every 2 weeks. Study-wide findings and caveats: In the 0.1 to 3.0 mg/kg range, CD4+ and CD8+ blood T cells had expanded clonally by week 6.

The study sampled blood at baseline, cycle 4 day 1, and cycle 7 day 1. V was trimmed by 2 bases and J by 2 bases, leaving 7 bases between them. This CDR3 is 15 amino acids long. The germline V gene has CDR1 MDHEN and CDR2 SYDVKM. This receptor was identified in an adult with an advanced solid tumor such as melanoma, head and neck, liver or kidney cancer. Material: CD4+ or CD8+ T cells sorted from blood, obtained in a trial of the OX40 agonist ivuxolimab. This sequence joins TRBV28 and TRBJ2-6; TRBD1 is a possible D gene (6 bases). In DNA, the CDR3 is TGTGCCAGCAGTTTAGGGGGCGCTGGGGCCAACGTCCTGACTTTC. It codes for CASSLGGAGANVLTF.